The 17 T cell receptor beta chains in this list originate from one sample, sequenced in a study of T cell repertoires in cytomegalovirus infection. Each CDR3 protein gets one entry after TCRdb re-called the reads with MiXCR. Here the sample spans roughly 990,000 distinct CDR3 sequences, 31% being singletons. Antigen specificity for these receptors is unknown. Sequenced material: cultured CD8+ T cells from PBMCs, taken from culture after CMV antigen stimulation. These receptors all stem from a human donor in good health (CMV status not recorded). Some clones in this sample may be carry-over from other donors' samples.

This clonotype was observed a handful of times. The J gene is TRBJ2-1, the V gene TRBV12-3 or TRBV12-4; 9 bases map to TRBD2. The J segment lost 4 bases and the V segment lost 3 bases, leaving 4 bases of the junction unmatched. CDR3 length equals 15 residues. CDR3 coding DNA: TGTGCCAGCAGTTTCGAAGCGGGGGGTTACAATGAGCAGTTCTTC. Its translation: CASSFEAGGYNEQFF.

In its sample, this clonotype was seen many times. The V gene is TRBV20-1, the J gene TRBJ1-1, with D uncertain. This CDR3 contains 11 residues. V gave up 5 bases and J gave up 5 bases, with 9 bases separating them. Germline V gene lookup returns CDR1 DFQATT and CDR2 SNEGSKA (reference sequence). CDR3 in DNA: TGCAGTGCTCCCCCTCGTACTGAAGCTTTCTTT. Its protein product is CSAPPRTEAFF.

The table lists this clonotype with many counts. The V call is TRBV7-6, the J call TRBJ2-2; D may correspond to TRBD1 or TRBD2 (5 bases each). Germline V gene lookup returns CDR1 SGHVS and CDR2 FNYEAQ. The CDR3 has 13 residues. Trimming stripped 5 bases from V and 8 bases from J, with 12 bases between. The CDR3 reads CASSRDGGGELFF. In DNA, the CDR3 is TGTGCCAGCAGCAGGGACGGCGGAGGGGAGCTGTTTTTT.

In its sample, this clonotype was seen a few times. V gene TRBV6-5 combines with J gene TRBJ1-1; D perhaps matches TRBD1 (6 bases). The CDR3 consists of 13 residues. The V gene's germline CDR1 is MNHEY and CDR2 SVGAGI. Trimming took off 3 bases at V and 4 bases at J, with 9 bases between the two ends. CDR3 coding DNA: TGTGCCAGCAGTTATAAGGGGGTCACTGAAGCTTTCTTT. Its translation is CASSYKGVTEAFF.

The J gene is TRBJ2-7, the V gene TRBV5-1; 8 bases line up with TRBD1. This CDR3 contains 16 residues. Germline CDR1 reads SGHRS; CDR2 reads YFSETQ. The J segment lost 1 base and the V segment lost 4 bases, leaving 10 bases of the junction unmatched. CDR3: CASSATSGGRSYEQYF. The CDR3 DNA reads TGCGCCAGCAGCGCCACCTCAGGGGGCAGGTCCTACGAGCAGTACTTC.

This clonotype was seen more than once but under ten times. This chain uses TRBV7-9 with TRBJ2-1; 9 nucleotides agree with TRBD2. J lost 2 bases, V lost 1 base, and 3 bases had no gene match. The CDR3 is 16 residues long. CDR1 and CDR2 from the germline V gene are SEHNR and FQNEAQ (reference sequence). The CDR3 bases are TGTGCCAGCAGCTTAGTCCTAGCGGGGCCCTACAATGAGCAGTTCTTC. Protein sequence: CASSLVLAGPYNEQFF.

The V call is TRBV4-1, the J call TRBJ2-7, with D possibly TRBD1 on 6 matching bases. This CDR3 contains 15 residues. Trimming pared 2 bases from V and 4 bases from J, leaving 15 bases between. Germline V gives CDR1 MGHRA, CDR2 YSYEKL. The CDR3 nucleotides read TGCGCCAGCAGCCAACTCTCCGGGACACTATACGAGCAGTACTTC. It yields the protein CASSQLSGTLYEQYF.

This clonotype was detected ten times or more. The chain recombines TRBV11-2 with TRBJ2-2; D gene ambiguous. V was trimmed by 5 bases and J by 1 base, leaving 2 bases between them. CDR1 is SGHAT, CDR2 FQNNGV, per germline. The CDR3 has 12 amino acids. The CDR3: CASSKNTGELFF. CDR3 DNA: TGTGCCAGCAGCAAGAACACCGGGGAGCTGTTTTTT.

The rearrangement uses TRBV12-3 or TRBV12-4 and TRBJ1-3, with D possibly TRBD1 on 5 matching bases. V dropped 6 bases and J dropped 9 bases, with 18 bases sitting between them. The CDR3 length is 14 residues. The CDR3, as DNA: TGTGCCAGCAGCAGGACACTCGGCAGACCCACCATATATTTT. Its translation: CASSRTLGRPTIYF.

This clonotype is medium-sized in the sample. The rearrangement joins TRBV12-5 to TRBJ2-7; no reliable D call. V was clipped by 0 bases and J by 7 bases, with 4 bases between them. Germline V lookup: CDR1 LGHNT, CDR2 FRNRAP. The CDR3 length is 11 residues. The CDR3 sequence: CASGLVNEQYF. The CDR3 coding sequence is TGTGCTAGTGGTTTGGTAAATGAGCAGTACTTC.

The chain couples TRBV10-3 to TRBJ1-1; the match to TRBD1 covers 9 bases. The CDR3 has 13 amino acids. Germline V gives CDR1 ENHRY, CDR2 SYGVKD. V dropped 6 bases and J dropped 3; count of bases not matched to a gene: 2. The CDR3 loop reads CAISDRGDTEAFF. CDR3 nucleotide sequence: TGTGCCATCAGCGACAGGGGGGACACTGAAGCTTTCTTT.

The CDR3 region has the DNA TGTGCCAGCAGCCAAGCCGGGACAGGGGACGACTACGAGCAGTACTTC. The encoded protein is CASSQAGTGDDYEQYF. This chain uses TRBV3-1 with TRBJ2-7; 10 bases are a match to TRBD1. Germline assignment: CDR1 LGHDT and CDR2 YNNKEL (reference sequence). The J segment lost 3 bases and the V segment lost 1 base, leaving 6 bases of the junction unmatched. CDR3 size: 16 residues.

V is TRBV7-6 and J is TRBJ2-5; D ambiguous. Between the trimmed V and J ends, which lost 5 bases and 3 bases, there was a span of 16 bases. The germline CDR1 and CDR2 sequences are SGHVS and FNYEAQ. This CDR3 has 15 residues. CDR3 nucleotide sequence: TGTGCCAGCAGCCGAAGGGCAGGAACTAAAGAGACCCAGTACTTC. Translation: CASSRRAGTKETQYF. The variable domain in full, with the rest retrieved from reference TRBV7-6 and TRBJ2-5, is GAGVSQSPRYKVTKRGQDVALRCDPISGHVSLYWYRQALGQGPEFLTYFNYEAQQDKSGLPNDRFSAERPEGSISTLTIQRTEQRDSAMYRCASSRRAGTKETQYFGPGTRLLVL.

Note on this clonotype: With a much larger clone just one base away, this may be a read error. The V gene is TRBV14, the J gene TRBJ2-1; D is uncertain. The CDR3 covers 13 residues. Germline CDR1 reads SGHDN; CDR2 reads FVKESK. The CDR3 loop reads CASNQALISEQFF. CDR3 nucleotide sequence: TGTGCCAGCAACCAAGCCCTCATCAGTGAGCAGTTCTTC.

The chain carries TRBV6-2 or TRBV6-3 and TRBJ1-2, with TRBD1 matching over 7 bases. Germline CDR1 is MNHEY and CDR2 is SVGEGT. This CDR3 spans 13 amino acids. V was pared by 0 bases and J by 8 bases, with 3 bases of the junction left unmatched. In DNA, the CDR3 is TGTGCCAGCAGTTACTCTCAGGGGGTCGGCTACACCTTC. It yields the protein CASSYSQGVGYTF.

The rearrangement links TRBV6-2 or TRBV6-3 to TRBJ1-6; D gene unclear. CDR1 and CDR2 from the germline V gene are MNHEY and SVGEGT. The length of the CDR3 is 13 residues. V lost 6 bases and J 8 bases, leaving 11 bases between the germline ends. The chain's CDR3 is CASSGRRYSPLHF. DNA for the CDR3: TGTGCCAGCAGCGGACGCAGATATTCACCCCTCCACTTT.

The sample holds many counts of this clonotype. In DNA, the CDR3 is TGTGCCAGCAGCTTAGATCCGGGACCCAATCAGCCCCAGCATTTT. Translating it yields CASSLDPGPNQPQHF. The chain has TRBV7-8 and TRBJ1-5, with a possible D match to TRBD1 (5 bases). Per germline, CDR1 SGHVS and CDR2 FQNEAQ. Trimming took off 1 base at V and 3 bases at J, with 10 bases between the two ends. The CDR3 is 15 amino acids. Together with reference TRBV7-8 and TRBJ1-5, the CDR3 gives the full variable domain: GAGVSQSPRYKVAKRGQDVALRCDPISGHVSLFWYQQALGQGPEFLTYFQNEAQLDKSGLPSDRFFAERPEGSVSTLKIQRTQQEDSAVYLCASSLDPGPNQPQHFGDGTRLSIL.